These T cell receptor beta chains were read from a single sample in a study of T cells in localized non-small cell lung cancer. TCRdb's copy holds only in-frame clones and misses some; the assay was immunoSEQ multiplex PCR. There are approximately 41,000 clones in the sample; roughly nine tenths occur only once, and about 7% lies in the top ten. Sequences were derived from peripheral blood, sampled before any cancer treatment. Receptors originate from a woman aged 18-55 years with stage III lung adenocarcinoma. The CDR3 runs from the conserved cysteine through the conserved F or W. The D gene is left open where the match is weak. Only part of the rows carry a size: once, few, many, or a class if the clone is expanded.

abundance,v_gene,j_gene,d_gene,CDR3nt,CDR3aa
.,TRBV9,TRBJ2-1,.,TGTGCCAGCAGCGTAGAACAGGTCAATGAGCAGTTCTTC,CASSVEQVNEQFF
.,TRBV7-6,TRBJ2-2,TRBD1,TGTGCCAGCAGCCTCAGACAGGGGGTAGTCACCGGGGAGCTGTTTTTT,CASSLRQGVVTGELFF
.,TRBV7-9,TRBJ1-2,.,TGTGCCAGCAGCTTCCGGTACAGGGATAACTATGGCTACACCTTC,CASSFRYRDNYGYTF
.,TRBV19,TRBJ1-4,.,TGTGCCAGTAGTATATTCAGGGAGGATGAAAAACTGTTTTTT,CASSIFREDEKLFF
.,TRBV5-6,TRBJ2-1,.,TGTGCCAGCAGAGAAACAGGGTTTTCCTACAATGAGCAGTTCTTC,CASRETGFSYNEQFF
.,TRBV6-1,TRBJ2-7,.,TGTGCCCTAAACTCAGGAGGAAGACCAACCTACGAGCAGTACTTC,CALNSGGRPTYEQYF
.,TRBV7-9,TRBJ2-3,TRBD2,TGTGCCAGCAGCTCTACCCTTCTTAGCGGGGGTACTAGCACAGATACGCAGTATTTT,CASSSTLLSGGTSTDTQYF
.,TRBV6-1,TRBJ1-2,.,TGTGCCGGAGGAGGGGATGTAGACTATGGCTACACCTTC,CAGGGDVDYGYTF
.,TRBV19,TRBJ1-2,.,TGTGCCAGTAGCGAAAATGGCTACACCTTC,CASSENGYTF
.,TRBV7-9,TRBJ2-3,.,TGTGCCAGCAGCTCCAGCCTTCCAGATACGCAGTATTTT,CASSSSLPDTQYF
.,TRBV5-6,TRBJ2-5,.,TGTGCCAGCAGCTTGGGGACAGTCCCCAAGACCCAGTACTTC,CASSLGTVPKTQYF
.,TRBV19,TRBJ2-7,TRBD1,TGTGCCAGTTCCCCTTTGGGACAGGGGGACGAGCAGTACTTC,CASSPLGQGDEQYF
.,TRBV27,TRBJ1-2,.,TGTGCCAGCAAGAAACTATCAGTCGGGGGGCCCACGGGGAATGGCTACACCTTC,CASKKLSVGGPTGNGYTF
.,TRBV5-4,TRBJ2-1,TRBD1,TGTGCCAGCAGCTCCGGGACAGGGCCAGACAATGAGCAGTTCTTC,CASSSGTGPDNEQFF
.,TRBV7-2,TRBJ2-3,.,TGTGCCAGCTCGCAGACAGGCGAATTCACAGATACGCAGTATTTT,CASSQTGEFTDTQYF
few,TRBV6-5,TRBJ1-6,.,TGTGCCAGCAGTTACTCAGACTCCTCGGGTTCACCCCTCCACTTT,CASSYSDSSGSPLHF